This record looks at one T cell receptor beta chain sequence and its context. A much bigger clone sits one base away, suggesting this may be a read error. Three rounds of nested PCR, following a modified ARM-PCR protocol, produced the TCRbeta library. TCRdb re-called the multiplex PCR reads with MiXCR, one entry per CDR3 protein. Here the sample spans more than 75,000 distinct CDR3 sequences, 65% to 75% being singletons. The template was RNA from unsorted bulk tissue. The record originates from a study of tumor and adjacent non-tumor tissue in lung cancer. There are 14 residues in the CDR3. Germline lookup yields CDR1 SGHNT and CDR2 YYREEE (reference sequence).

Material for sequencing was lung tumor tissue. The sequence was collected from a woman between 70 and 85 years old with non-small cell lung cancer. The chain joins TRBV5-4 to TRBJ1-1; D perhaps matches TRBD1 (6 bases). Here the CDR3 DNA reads TGTGCCAGCGGCTTGGGGGCTGGGCTCCCTGAAGCTTTCTTT. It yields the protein CASGLGAGLPEAFF.